The 21 T cell receptor beta chains listed next were all sequenced from one sample in a study of cytomegalovirus exposure and HLA in healthy donors. Vbeta (60) and Jbeta (13) primers were used in the PCR. Only in-frame clones appear in the TCRdb table, and some are missing; sequencing was by immunoSEQ multiplex PCR. The table includes tens of thousands of clones, more than 55% detected once. Input material: PBMCs. The source of these receptors is a woman aged 45-65 years in good health and CMV-seropositive.

In DNA form, the CDR3 reads TGCGCCAGCAGCCAAGATTGGATGACAGCCACCTACAATGAGCAGTTCTTC. Translated: CASSQDWMTATYNEQFF. J is TRBJ2-1 and V is TRBV4-3; TRBD1 might be the D (5 bases). With 0 bases removed from V and 2 bases from J, the gap between germline ends came to 14 bases. This CDR3 region has 17 residues. The V gene's germline CDR1 is LGHNA and CDR2 YSLEER.

This clone was seen only once. The DNA is left out, because the CDR3 cannot be placed on it with certainty; the CDR3 is given as TCRdb lists it. J is TRBJ1-4 and V is TRBV6-1; the table's TRBD1 call for D was not verified on the DNA. A total of 15 residues make up the CDR3, ends included. In germline, CDR1 is MNHNS, CDR2 SASEGT. Here the CDR3 reads CASILGGTGEEKLFF.

The chain recombines TRBV28 with TRBJ2-3; D call uncertain. From germline, CDR1 is MDHEN and CDR2 SYDVKM. V shed 8 bases and J shed 2 bases, with 8 bases lying between them. The CDR3 is 12 amino acids. CDR3 bases: TGTGCCAGCGAACAGTCCACAGATACGCAGTATTTT. This sequence encodes CASEQSTDTQYF.

In DNA, the CDR3 is TGTGCCAGTAGTACCCGGGACAGCTACTATGGCTACACCTTC. Translating it yields CASSTRDSYYGYTF. The chain links TRBV19 to TRBJ1-2; the match to TRBD1 covers 7 bases. V was pared by 4 bases and J by 3 bases, with 5 bases of the junction left unmatched. CDR1 and CDR2 from the germline V gene are LNHDA and SQIVND (reference sequence). CDR3 length: 14 amino acids.

The rearrangement joins TRBV27 to TRBJ2-7; TRBD1 matches at 8 bases. The V gene's germline CDR1 is MNHEY and CDR2 SMNVEV (reference sequence). The CDR3 is 12 amino acids. Trimming at V came to 10 bases and at J to 3 bases, leaving 5 bases not matched to a gene. In DNA form, the CDR3 reads TGTGCCAACCTAACAGGGGGCTACGAGCAGTACTTC. As protein: CANLTGGYEQYF.

This chain links TRBV2 with TRBJ1-5; D is perhaps TRBD1 (6 bases). Germline V CDR1 and CDR2: SNHLY, FYNNEI. The CDR3 totals 14 residues. Deletions cut 2 bases from V and 6 bases from J, with 11 bases between. The chain's CDR3 is CASSELRGGQPQHF. The CDR3 DNA sequence: TGTGCCAGCAGTGAACTCAGGGGTGGTCAGCCCCAGCATTTT.

As for this clone: Other DNA sequences in this specimen translate into the identical CDR3. The chain recombines TRBV11-2 with TRBJ2-7; TRBD2 aligns across 7 bases. The germline CDR1 and CDR2 sequences are SGHAT and FQNNGV. V lost 1 base, J lost 2 bases, and 2 bases stayed unmatched. CDR3 length: 14 amino acids. The CDR3 loop reads CASSLGGRAYEQYF. In DNA form, the CDR3 reads TGTGCCAGCAGCTTAGGAGGGAGGGCCTACGAGCAGTACTTC.

The chain recombines TRBV7-8 with TRBJ1-5; 8 bases are a match to TRBD1. The J segment lost 9 bases and the V segment lost 5 bases, leaving 15 bases of the junction unmatched. Germline V lookup: CDR1 SGHVS, CDR2 FQNEAQ. The CDR3 spans 16 residues. CDR3 loop: CASSRDRGGGLGPQHF. The CDR3 DNA reads TGTGCCAGCAGCAGAGACAGGGGAGGCGGCCTGGGGCCCCAGCATTTT.

The chain joins TRBV18 to TRBJ2-6; tentatively, D is TRBD1 (5 bases). Per germline, CDR1 KGHSH and CDR2 LQKENI. CDR3 length: 15 residues. V was clipped by 1 base and J by 2 bases, with 6 bases between them. This CDR3 reads CASSPQGTGANVLTF. The DNA of the CDR3 is TGTGCCAGCTCACCACAGGGGACTGGGGCCAACGTCCTGACTTTC.

The chain links TRBV4-3 to TRBJ1-1, with 8 bases that match TRBD1. CDR3 length equals 14 residues. Looked up from germline, CDR1 is LGHNA and CDR2 is YSLEER. After removal of 3 bases from V and 1 base from J, the junction contained 1 base not matched to a gene. This CDR3 reads CASSQTGANTEAFF. CDR3 coding DNA: TGCGCCAGCAGCCAGACAGGGGCGAACACTGAAGCTTTCTTT.

V and J are TRBV4-2 and TRBJ2-3; possible D gene TRBD2, 6 bases. CDR3 length: 16 residues. CDR1 and CDR2 (germline): LGHNA, YNFKEQ. Deletions cut 0 bases from V and 10 bases from J, with 20 bases between. Here the CDR3 DNA reads TGTGCCAGCAGCCAAGAAGCAGGGATGAATGGAGGGGCGCAGTATTTT. It translates to CASSQEAGMNGGAQYF.

This chain links TRBV9 with TRBJ2-7; D is uncertain. Germline V gene lookup returns CDR1 SGDLS and CDR2 YYNGEE. This CDR3 spans 14 amino acids. V gave up 4 bases and J gave up 6 bases, with 17 bases separating them. The CDR3 DNA sequence: TGTGCCAGCAGCCCTCTCTCTTCGGTAAGCGAGCAGTACTTC. It codes for CASSPLSSVSEQYF.

V gene TRBV19 combines with J gene TRBJ2-5; 8 bases align to TRBD1. The germline CDR1 and CDR2 sequences are LNHDA and SQIVND (reference sequence). V lost 9 bases, J lost 4 bases, and 13 bases stayed unmatched. The CDR3 is 15 residues long. In nucleotides, the CDR3 is TGTGCCAGCCGATTCCGGGACAGGCTTAGAGAGACCCAGTACTTC. It yields the protein CASRFRDRLRETQYF. Together with reference TRBV19 and TRBJ2-5, the CDR3 gives the full variable domain: DGGITQSPKYLFRKEGQNVTLSCEQNLNHDAMYWYRQDPGQGLRLIYYSQIVNDFQKGDIAEGYSVSREKKESFPLTVTSAQKNPTAFYLCASRFRDRLRETQYFGPGTRLLVL.

The CDR3 sequence: CASSSRAGTGSYEQYF. The CDR3 region has the DNA TGTGCCAGCAGCTCGCGTGCCGGGACAGGTTCCTACGAGCAGTACTTC. The J gene is TRBJ2-7, the V gene TRBV5-8, with 8 bases identical to TRBD1. Looked up from germline, CDR1 is SGHTS and CDR2 is YDEGEE. V dropped 3 bases and J dropped 1; count of bases not matched to a gene: 9. This CDR3 contains 16 residues.

V and J are TRBV7-9 and TRBJ1-2; TRBD1 matches at 11 bases. The CDR3 runs to 15 residues. With V trimmed by 5 bases and J by 6 bases, 8 bases remained unmatched. CDR1 is SEHNR and CDR2 is FQNEAQ in the germline V gene (reference sequence). The CDR3 spells CASSKRTGGADGYTF. The CDR3 DNA sequence: TGTGCCAGCAGCAAACGGACAGGGGGCGCAGATGGCTACACCTTC.

The rearrangement uses TRBV19 and TRBJ1-5; D call uncertain. The CDR3 covers 16 residues. V was cut by 5 bases and J by 0 bases, with 14 bases left in between. The V gene's germline CDR1 is LNHDA and CDR2 SQIVND (reference sequence). CDR3 nucleotides: TGTGCCAGTAGTGCGGAGGGTAAAGGTAGCAATCAGCCCCAGCATTTT. Its protein is CASSAEGKGSNQPQHF.

The chain has TRBV5-6 and TRBJ1-2, with D possibly being TRBD1 (5 bases). The CDR3 is 13 amino acids. The V and J ends lost 3 bases and 4 bases respectively, with 10 bases between them. Germline V lookup: CDR1 SGHDT, CDR2 YYEEEE. CDR3 amino acids: CASSSQGPYGYTF. The DNA of the CDR3 is TGTGCCAGCAGCTCCCAGGGTCCCTATGGCTACACCTTC.

V and J are TRBV27 and TRBJ1-1, with D possibly matching TRBD1 (6 bases). Trimming removed 4 bases at V and 7 bases at J, with 13 bases between. CDR3 length: 13 amino acids. Germline CDR1 and CDR2: MNHEY and SMNVEV (reference sequence). The CDR3 nucleotides read TGTGCCAGCAGTTCCCGACAGGACGTTGAAGCTTTCTTT. It codes for CASSSRQDVEAFF.

The V and J genes are TRBV15 and TRBJ1-1; possible D gene TRBD1, 5 bases. The ends were cut back, 5 bases at V and 2 bases at J, with 15 bases in the middle. CDR1 is LNHNV and CDR2 is YYDKDF in the germline V gene (reference sequence). This CDR3 is built from 15 residues. Here the CDR3 reads CATSRVEGANTEAFF. Here the CDR3 DNA reads TGTGCCACCAGCCGAGTGGAAGGGGCAAACACTGAAGCTTTCTTT. Using reference TRBV15 and TRBJ1-1 for the parts outside the CDR3, the full variable domain is DAMVIQNPRYQVTQFGKPVTLSCSQTLNHNVMYWYQQKSSQAPKLLFHYYDKDFNNEADTPDNFQSRRPNTSFCFLDIRSPGLGDTAMYLCATSRVEGANTEAFFGQGTRLTVV.

The chain employs TRBV9 and TRBJ2-3; D perhaps matches TRBD2 (5 bases). Germline V CDR1 and CDR2: SGDLS, YYNGEE. CDR3 length: 15 amino acids. The V gene lost 4 bases and the J gene lost 0 bases, with 12 bases spanning the gap. The CDR3, as DNA: TGTGCCAGCAGCCGCGGGCACACTAGCACAGATACGCAGTATTTT. Protein sequence: CASSRGHTSTDTQYF. Complete variable domain (other parts from reference TRBV9 and TRBJ2-3): DSGVTQTPKHLITATGQRVTLRCSPRSGDLSVYWYQQSLDQGLQFLIQYYNGEERAKGNILERFSAQQFPDLHSELNLSSLELGDSALYFCASSRGHTSTDTQYFGPGTRLTVL.

The chain couples TRBV21-1 to TRBJ2-4; TRBD1, the table's D call, was not compared with the DNA. TRBV21-1 is described as a pseudogene. The CDR3 length is 20 residues. This CDR3 reads CASSPIRTGWGGRGKNIQYF. CDR3 DNA: TGTGCCAGCAGCCCTATAAGGACAGGGTGGGGAGGTAGGGGTAAAAACATTCAGTACTTC.